The TCR beta chain under discussion was sequenced for a study of T cell repertoires in cytomegalovirus infection. Study at large: Signatures in public TCR beta sequences pointed to both CMV infection and matching HLA type. Study-wide results and caveats: In two of eight donors, the top clonotype was HLA-C-restricted CMV-specific. Cumulated frequencies of public TCR beta families served to identify carriers of CMV plus the relevant HLA.

TCRdb recomputed calls from the reads with MiXCR, one row per CDR3 protein. The repertoire holds about 830,000 distinct CDR3 sequences, around a third seen once, with around 11% in the top ten. To note about this clonotype: Its cognate antigen is unknown.

Per germline, CDR1 SGHVS and CDR2 FNYEAQ. The CDR3 runs to 16 residues. Trimming at V came to 5 bases and at J to 1 base, leaving 5 bases not matched to a gene. Specimen: cultured CD8+ T cells from PBMCs, collected from culture after CMV antigen stimulation. The chain couples TRBV7-6 to TRBJ1-5; 10 bases match TRBD1. The receptor was derived from a human donor in good health (CMV status not recorded). Some clones in this sample may be carry-over from other donors' samples. In DNA, the CDR3 is TGTGCCAGCAGCAGGGGACAGGGGCCGAGCAATCAGCCCCAGCATTTT. It encodes CASSRGQGPSNQPQHF. The complete variable domain, with remaining parts taken from reference TRBV7-6 and TRBJ1-5, reads GAGVSQSPRYKVTKRGQDVALRCDPISGHVSLYWYRQALGQGPEFLTYFNYEAQQDKSGLPNDRFSAERPEGSISTLTIQRTEQRDSAMYRCASSRGQGPSNQPQHFGDGTRLSIL.